This T cell receptor beta chain was sequenced in a study of siplizumab effects on memory and regulatory T cells. Trimming took 4 bases from V and 0 from J, leaving 10 bases between them. The CDR3 sequence is 14 residues long. Germline CDR1 and CDR2: SGHVS and FNYEAQ. Notes on this clone: Its antigen is unidentified.

Using immunoSEQ multiplex PCR, the repertoire was profiled, and TCRdb retains in-frame clones only, with some absent. Here the sample spans 80,000 to 130,000 clones, 75% to 95% being singletons. Notes on the study in general: Naive T cells looked more diverse than memory cells, and they looked like major contributors to the alloresponse. On average, around 70% of mappable alloreactive CD4+ clones were Treg-derived under siplizumab, against 25% to 30% in controls. Proliferating Tregs from siplizumab cultures lacked functional confirmation of suppression. Alloreactive sequences tracing back to unstimulated CD4+ memory cells fell significantly with siplizumab.

The chain has TRBV7-6 and TRBJ2-7; D is undetermined. What was sequenced was CD4+ T cells sorted from blood. This receptor was identified in a human donor in good health. Some clones in this sample may be carry-over from other donors' samples. The DNA for the CDR3 is TGTGCCAGCAGCTCGCAAGCCTTCTCCTACGAGCAGTACTTC. Encoded protein: CASSSQAFSYEQYF.